The following is a T cell receptor beta chain sequence with its context. Its antigen is currently unknown. This entry belongs to a study of T cell responses to AZD1222 COVID-19 vaccine. Study-level points and caveats: There were mostly white British donors and more females than males, and clonal diversity was possibly underestimated. Just a handful of people given AZD1222 tested seropositive at baseline.

The length of the CDR3 is 22 residues. Between the trimmed V and J ends, which lost 10 bases and 8 bases, there was a span of 47 bases. The assay was immunoSEQ multiplex PCR, and TCRdb's table has in-frame clones only and misses some. The table records under 200,000 clones, just over 90% of them present only once. This clonotype originated in an adult in good health. This specimen consisted of peripheral blood, obtained on day 0 of AZD1222 vaccination. The chain uses TRBV6-7 and TRBJ1-1; D uncertain. TRBV6-7 is known as an ORF, though its function is uncertain. In nucleotides, the CDR3 is TGTGCCACCGCGTATCAAAGCAGGATTACTTCCCTTACATTTAAATTTTCTACCGAAGCTTTCTTT. Translated: CATAYQSRITSLTFKFSTEAFF.